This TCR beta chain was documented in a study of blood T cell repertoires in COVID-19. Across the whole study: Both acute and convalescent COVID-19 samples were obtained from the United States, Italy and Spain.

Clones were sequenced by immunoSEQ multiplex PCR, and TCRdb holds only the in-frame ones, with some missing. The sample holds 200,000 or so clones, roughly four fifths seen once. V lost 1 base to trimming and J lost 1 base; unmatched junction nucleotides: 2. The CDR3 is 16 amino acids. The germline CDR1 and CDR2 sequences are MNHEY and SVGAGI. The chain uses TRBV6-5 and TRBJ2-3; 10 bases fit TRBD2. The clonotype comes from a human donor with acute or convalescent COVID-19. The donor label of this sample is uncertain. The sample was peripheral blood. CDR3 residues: CASSYWGTSGTDTQYF. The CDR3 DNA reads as TGTGCCAGCAGTTACTGGGGGACTAGCGGCACAGATACGCAGTATTTT.